Included here is one TCR beta chain sequence, with context. Its antigen is not known. There are 15 residues in the CDR3. Trimming removed 7 bases at V and 10 bases at J, with 20 bases between. Germline CDR1 is MNHNS and CDR2 is SASEGT. TCR cDNA libraries were made from RNA using a previously described, modified protocol. TCRdb used MiXCR to reprocess the 5' RACE reads, holding one entry per CDR3 protein. The sample holds roughly 340,000 distinct CDR3 sequences, about 28% seen once. The data belong to a study of identical twins' blood T cells. Overall study context: About 6 alpha and six beta libraries together yielded 45 million or so reads.

Notes on the study in general: Shared environment remains a possible cause of twin similarity. Shared CDR3 clonotype counts tracked mainly the product of cloneset sizes.

The sequenced material came from PBMCs. This chain connects TRBV6-1 to TRBJ1-6; a weak D match, TRBD1 (6 bases). This TCR was sampled from a woman aged 18-49 years in good health. Here the CDR3 DNA reads TGTGCCAGCATCGGACGGGCCCCAGGGGACTCACCCCTCCACTTT. Its translation is CASIGRAPGDSPLHF.